The 7 T cell receptor beta chains below were found in one sample sequenced in a study of a mutant IDH1 vaccine in newly diagnosed glioma. Repertoires were generated with immunoSEQ multiplex PCR, while TCRdb's copy carries only in-frame clones and drops some. The sample includes roughly 22,000 clones, just under 90% of them seen just once. These receptors' antigens are unknown. Time point meaning: week 11, during vaccination. The vaccine gave 300 ug of a 20-mer mutant IDH1 peptide subcutaneously per dose. The specimen was PBMCs, collected from a glioma patient whose treatment included an IDH1 peptide vaccine. Receptor source: a woman between 35 and 50 years old with glioma.

The V gene is TRBV2, the J gene TRBJ1-1; 7 bases align to TRBD1. With V trimmed by 3 bases and J by 9 bases, 4 bases remained unmatched. CDR1 and CDR2 (germline): SNHLY, FYNNEI. There are 12 residues in the CDR3. CDR3 protein: CASSDRDSQAFF. The CDR3 DNA reads as TGTGCCAGCAGTGACCGGGACAGCCAAGCTTTCTTT.

This chain links TRBV7-9 with TRBJ2-7, with 7 positions matching TRBD2. CDR1 is SEHNR and CDR2 is FQNEAQ in the germline V gene (reference sequence). V lost 1 base and J lost 2; bases outside the gene matches: 5. CDR3 length: 15 amino acids. The CDR3 nucleotides are TGTGCCAGCAGCTTAGGGGTGGGAGGGGCCTACGAGCAGTACTTC. The encoded protein is CASSLGVGGAYEQYF. Full variable domain (outside the CDR3, taken from reference TRBV7-9 and TRBJ2-7): DTGVSQNPRHKITKRGQNVTFRCDPISEHNRLYWYRQTLGQGPEFLTYFQNEAQLEKSRLLSDRFSAERPKGSFSTLEIQRTEQGDSAMYLCASSLGVGGAYEQYFGPGTRLTVT.

The chain uses TRBV7-9 and TRBJ2-5; a possible D gene is TRBD1 (6 bases). The CDR3 is 15 amino acids. The V gene lost 5 bases and the J gene lost 0 bases, with 13 bases spanning the gap. CDR1 is SEHNR and CDR2 is FQNEAQ in the germline V gene (reference sequence). CDR3 sequence reads: CASSKGESYQETQYF. The CDR3 bases are TGTGCCAGCAGCAAGGGGGAATCGTACCAAGAGACCCAGTACTTC.

CDR3 sequence reads: CAWGMGGYTF. Written as DNA, the CDR3 is TGTGCCTGGGGGATGGGTGGCTACACCTTC. V and J are TRBV19 and TRBJ1-2, with a tentative D call TRBD1 (5 bases). Germline V gene sequence: CDR1 LNHDA, CDR2 SQIVND (reference sequence). The germline V and J ends were trimmed by 11 bases and 7 bases, with 11 bases remaining between them. The CDR3 has 10 residues.

The chain combines TRBV5-1 with TRBJ2-7; 10 bases line up with TRBD1. The CDR3 consists of 14 residues. Germline V lookup: CDR1 SGHRS, CDR2 YFSETQ. Trimming at V came to 4 bases and at J to 4 bases, leaving 5 bases not matched to a gene. CDR3 nucleotide sequence: TGCGCCAGCAGCGGAGACAGGGGGCGTTACGAGCAGTACTTC. It is translated as CASSGDRGRYEQYF.

The chain carries TRBV7-9 and TRBJ1-5; 8 bases agree with TRBD1. Losses at the gene ends were 4 bases for V and 3 bases for J; bases not matched to a gene: 11. This CDR3 contains 17 residues. Germline V gene lookup returns CDR1 SEHNR and CDR2 FQNEAQ (reference sequence). The CDR3 nucleotides read TGTGCCAGCAGCTCTGGACAGGGAACGGGTTCCAATCAGCCCCAGCATTTT. Amino acid sequence: CASSSGQGTGSNQPQHF.

V usage is TRBV7-2 and J usage is TRBJ1-2, with no clear D. Trimming left V 0 bases short and J 8 bases short, with 10 bases between. This CDR3 spans 13 amino acids. In germline, CDR1 is SGHTA, CDR2 FQGNSA. CDR3 in DNA: TGTGCCAGCAGCTTAGCATGGGCGGGCGGCTACACCTTC. Its protein product is CASSLAWAGGYTF.